This paragraph reports one T cell receptor (beta chain). Its antigen remains unidentified. Sequencing was performed with immunoSEQ multiplex PCR; in TCRdb, only in-frame clones are kept and a portion is missing. The table includes tens of thousands of clones, 60% to 85% detected once. CDR3 size: 18 residues. The data belong to a study of T cell responses to AZD1222 COVID-19 vaccine. Study findings and constraints: Spike regions recognized by vaccine-associated CD4 TCRs spanned the protein, led by 160-218 and 743-854. Nearly half of spike-specific TCRs reportedly target unmutated variant regions. An increase in Spike-specific TCR breadth and depth was observed after two AZD1222 doses. Clonal diversity was possibly underestimated, and white British individuals and females predominated among donors.

This receptor was obtained from an adult in good health. The chain couples TRBV21-1 to TRBJ1-1; TRBD1, the D gene given by the table, was not confirmed from the DNA. TRBV21-1 is labeled a pseudogene. The specimen comprised peripheral blood, sampled on day 0 of AZD1222 vaccination. The CDR3 is CASMGLKGQGKLNTEAFF. The CDR3 bases are TGTGCCAGCATGGGGCTGAAAGGACAGGGGAAATTGAACACTGAAGCTTTCTTT.